The clone carrying this T cell receptor (beta chain) was counted at least ten times. The antigen is not known. Alongside a J-beta primer mix, a sample-barcoded 5' primer served in a second PCR lasting about 7 to 11 cycles. From the 5' RACE reads, TCRdb called clonotypes with MiXCR, one entry per CDR3 protein. Of 600,000 to 800,000 distinct CDR3 sequences in the sample, 45% to 60% were seen once. The CDR3 contains 13 residues. V was cut by 3 bases and J by 2 bases, with 6 bases left in between. These data come from a study of blood T cells in healthy people across ages. General study findings and limits: Estimated diversity across one million T cells was deemed an underestimate.

What was sequenced was blood. The chain is built from TRBV12-3 or TRBV12-4 and TRBJ2-3; the D is unclear. The clonotype comes from a woman older than 75 in good health. The CDR3 DNA follows: TGTGCCAGCAGTTTCGGGCCCACAGATACGCAGTATTTT. Translation: CASSFGPTDTQYF.